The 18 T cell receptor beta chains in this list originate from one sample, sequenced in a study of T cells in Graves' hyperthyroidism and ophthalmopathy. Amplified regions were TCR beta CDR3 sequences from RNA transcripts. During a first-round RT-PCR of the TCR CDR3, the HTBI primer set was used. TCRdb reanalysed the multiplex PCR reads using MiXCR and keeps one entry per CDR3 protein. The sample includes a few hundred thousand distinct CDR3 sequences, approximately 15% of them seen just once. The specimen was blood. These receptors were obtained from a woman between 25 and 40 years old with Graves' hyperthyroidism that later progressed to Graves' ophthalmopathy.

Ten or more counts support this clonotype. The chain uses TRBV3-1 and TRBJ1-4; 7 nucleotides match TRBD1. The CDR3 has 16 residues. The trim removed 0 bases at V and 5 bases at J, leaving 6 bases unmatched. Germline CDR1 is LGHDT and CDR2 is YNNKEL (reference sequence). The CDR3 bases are TGTGCCAGCAGCCAAGATTTGGCGACAGGGAATGAAAAACTGTTTTTT. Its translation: CASSQDLATGNEKLFF.

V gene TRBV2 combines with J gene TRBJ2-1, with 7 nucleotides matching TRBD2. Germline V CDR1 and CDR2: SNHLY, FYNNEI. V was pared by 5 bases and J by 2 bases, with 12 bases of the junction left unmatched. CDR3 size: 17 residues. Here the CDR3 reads CASSLWVAGDAYNEQFF. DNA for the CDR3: TGTGCCAGCAGTCTCTGGGTGGCGGGAGACGCCTACAATGAGCAGTTCTTC.

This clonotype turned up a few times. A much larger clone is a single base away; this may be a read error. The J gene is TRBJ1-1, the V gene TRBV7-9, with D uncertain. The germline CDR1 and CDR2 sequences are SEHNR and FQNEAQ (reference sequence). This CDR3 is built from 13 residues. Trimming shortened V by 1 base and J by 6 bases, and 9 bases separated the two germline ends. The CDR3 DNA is TGTGCCAGCAGCTTAGTGTGCGAACCTGAAGCTTTCTTT. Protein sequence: CASSLVCEPEAFF.

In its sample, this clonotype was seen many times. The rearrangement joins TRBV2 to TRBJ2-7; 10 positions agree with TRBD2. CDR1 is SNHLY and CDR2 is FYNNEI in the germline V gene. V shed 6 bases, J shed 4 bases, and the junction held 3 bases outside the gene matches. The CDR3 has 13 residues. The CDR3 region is CASRETSGYEQYF. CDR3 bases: TGTGCCAGCAGGGAGACTAGCGGGTACGAGCAGTACTTC.

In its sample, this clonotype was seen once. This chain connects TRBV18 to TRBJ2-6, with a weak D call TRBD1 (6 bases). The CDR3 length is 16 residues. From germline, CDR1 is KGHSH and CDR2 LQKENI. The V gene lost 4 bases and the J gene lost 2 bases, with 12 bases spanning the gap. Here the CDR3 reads CASSRVQGTGANVLTF. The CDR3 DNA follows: TGTGCCAGCTCACGGGTACAGGGCACTGGGGCCAACGTCCTGACTTTC.

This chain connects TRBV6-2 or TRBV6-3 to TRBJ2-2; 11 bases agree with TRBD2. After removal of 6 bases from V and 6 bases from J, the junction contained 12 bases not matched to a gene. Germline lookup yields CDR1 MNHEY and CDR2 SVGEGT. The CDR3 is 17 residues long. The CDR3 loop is CASRLRLAGYMAGELFF. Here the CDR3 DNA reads TGTGCCAGCAGACTCCGACTAGCGGGATACATGGCCGGGGAGCTGTTTTTT.

This CDR3 reads CASRDPGQPGYTF. The CDR3 DNA reads TGTGCCAGTAGAGATCCGGGACAGCCTGGCTACACCTTC. V gene TRBV19 combines with J gene TRBJ1-2; 7 bases match TRBD1. The J segment lost 7 bases and the V segment lost 6 bases, leaving 8 bases of the junction unmatched. Germline-derived CDR1 and CDR2 are LNHDA and SQIVND (reference sequence). CDR3 length: 13 amino acids.

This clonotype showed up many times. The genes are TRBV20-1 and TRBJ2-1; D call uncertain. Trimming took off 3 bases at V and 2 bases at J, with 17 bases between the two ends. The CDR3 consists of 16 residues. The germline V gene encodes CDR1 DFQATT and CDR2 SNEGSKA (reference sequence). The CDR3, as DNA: TGCAGTGCTAGGAGCCCCGTCGGCGCAGCCTACAATGAGCAGTTCTTC. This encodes CSARSPVGAAYNEQFF.

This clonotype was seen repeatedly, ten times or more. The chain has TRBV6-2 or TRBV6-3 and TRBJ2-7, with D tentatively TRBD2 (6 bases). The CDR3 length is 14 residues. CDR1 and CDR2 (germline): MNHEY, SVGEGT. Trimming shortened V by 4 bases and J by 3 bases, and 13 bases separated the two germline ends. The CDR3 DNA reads TGTGCCAGCAGTTCCCTCCGGGAGAACTACGAGCAGTACTTC. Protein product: CASSSLRENYEQYF.

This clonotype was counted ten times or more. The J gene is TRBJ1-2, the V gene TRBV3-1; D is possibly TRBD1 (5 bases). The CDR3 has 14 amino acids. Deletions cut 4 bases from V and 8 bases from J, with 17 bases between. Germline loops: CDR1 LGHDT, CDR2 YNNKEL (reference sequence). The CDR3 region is CASSPGTGGWGYTF. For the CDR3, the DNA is TGTGCCAGCAGCCCCGGGACGGGAGGCTGGGGCTACACCTTC.

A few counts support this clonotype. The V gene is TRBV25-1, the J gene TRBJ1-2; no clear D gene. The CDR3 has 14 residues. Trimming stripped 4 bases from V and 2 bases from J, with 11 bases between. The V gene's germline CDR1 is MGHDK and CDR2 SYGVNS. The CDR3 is CASSGEGHNYGYTF. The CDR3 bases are TGTGCCAGCAGTGGCGAGGGTCACAACTATGGCTACACCTTC.

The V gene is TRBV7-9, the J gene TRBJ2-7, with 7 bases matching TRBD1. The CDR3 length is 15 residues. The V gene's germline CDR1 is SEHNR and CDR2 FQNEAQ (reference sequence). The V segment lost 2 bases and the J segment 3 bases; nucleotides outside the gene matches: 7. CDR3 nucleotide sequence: TGTGCCAGCAGCTTAAGGCAGGGGGAAAGCTACGAGCAGTACTTC. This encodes CASSLRQGESYEQYF.

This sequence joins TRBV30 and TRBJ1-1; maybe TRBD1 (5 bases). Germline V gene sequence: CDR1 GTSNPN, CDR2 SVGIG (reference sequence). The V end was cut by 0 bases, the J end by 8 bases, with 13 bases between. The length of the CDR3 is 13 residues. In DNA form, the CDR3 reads TGTGCCTGGAGTGTACTTGGGGGGAGGGAAGCTTTCTTT. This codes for CAWSVLGGREAFF.

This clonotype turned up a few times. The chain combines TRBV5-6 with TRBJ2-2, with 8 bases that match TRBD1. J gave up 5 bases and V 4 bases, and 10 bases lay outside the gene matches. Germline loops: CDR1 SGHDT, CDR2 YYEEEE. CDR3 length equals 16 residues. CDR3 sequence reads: CASSPWTGLRTGELFF. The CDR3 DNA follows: TGTGCCAGCAGCCCATGGACAGGGCTGAGGACCGGGGAGCTGTTTTTT.

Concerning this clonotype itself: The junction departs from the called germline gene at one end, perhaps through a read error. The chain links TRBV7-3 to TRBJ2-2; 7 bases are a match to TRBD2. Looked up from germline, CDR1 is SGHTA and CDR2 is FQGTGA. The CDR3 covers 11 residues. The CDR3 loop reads CASSFGGGLFF. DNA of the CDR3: TGTGCCAGCAGCTTTGGCGGGGGGCTGTTTTTT.

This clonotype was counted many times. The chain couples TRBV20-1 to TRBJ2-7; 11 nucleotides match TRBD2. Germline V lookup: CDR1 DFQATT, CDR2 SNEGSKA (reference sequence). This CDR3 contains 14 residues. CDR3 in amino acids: CSAGKTSGRDEQYF. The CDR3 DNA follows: TGCAGCGCGGGTAAAACTAGCGGGAGAGACGAGCAGTACTTC.

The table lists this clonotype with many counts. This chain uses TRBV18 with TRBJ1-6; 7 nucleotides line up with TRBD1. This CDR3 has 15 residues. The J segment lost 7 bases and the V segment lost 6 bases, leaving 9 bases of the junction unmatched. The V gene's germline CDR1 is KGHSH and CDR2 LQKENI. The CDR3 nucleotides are TGTGCCAGCTCGCGGGACAGAGCCCCAAATTCACCCCTCCACTTT. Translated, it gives CASSRDRAPNSPLHF.

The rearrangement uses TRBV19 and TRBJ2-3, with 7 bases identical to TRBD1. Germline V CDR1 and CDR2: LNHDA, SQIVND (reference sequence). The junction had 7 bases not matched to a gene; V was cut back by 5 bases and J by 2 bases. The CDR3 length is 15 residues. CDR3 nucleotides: TGTGCCAGTAGTGAGGACAGGAGCGTCACAGATACGCAGTATTTT. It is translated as CASSEDRSVTDTQYF.